Listed below are T cell receptor beta chains from one sample, sequenced in a study of blood T cell repertoires in COVID-19. Assay: immunoSEQ multiplex PCR; the TCRdb copy retains only in-frame clones and omits some. The sample holds over 250,000 clones, 83% seen once. The sample was peripheral blood. The receptors derive from a woman between 45 and 65 years old who had recovered from COVID-19. Both conserved end residues are part of each CDR3. A D gene is named only where the DNA matches it firmly. Expanded clones get a size class; other rows say once, few or many, or leave the size out.

clone_size,j_call,d_call,cdr3_length,v_call,cdr3_aa,cdr3_nt
-,TRBJ2-7,-,14,TRBV6-5,CASSQRAPSLEQYF,TGTGCCAGCAGTCAGCGGGCCCCATCTTTGGAGCAGTACTTC
-,TRBJ2-7,TRBD2,15,TRBV4-1,CASSQGLAAIYEQYF,TGCGCCAGCAGCCAAGGACTAGCGGCAATCTACGAGCAGTACTTC
-,TRBJ2-2,TRBD1,16,TRBV28,CASSPHTGGNTGELFF,TGTGCCAGCAGTCCTCATACAGGGGGGAACACCGGGGAGCTGTTTTTT
few,TRBJ2-1,TRBD2,17,TRBV18,CASSYTSGSYSYNEQFF,TGTGCCAGCTCATATACTAGCGGGAGTTACTCCTACAATGAGCAGTTCTTC
once,TRBJ1-5,-,11,TRBV6-4,CASSNNQPQHF,TGTGCCAGCAGCAACAATCAGCCCCAGCATTTT
-,TRBJ2-7,-,13,TRBV7-2,CASSRDWMYEQYF,TGTGCCAGCAGCCGGGACTGGATGTACGAGCAGTACTTC
-,TRBJ2-5,TRBD2,13,TRBV10-3,CAISGLASETQYF,TGTGCCATCAGTGGACTAGCTTCCGAGACCCAGTACTTC
-,TRBJ2-7,TRBD2,14,TRBV7-9,CASTVGGSSYEQYF,TGTGCCAGCACCGTGGGGGGGTCTTCTTACGAGCAGTACTTC
few,TRBJ2-7,TRBD1,14,TRBV7-2,CASSFDRGSYEQYF,TGTGCCAGCAGCTTTGACAGGGGGTCCTACGAGCAGTACTTC
-,TRBJ2-7,TRBD2,16,TRBV3-1/TRBV3-2,CASSDYTSGRADEQYF,TGTGCCAGCAGCGACTATACTAGCGGGAGGGCCGACGAGCAGTACTTC
-,TRBJ2-1,TRBD1,14,TRBV6-5,CASSGQGRSNEQFF,TGTGCCAGCTCCGGACAGGGAAGAAGTAATGAGCAGTTCTTC
-,TRBJ2-1,TRBD2,16,TRBV7-9,CASSSPGGRTYNEQFF,TGTGCCAGCAGCTCTCCAGGCGGGAGAACCTACAATGAGCAGTTCTTC
once,TRBJ2-5,-,12,TRBV12-3/TRBV12-4,CASSELQETQYF,TGTGCCAGCAGCGAGCTCCAAGAGACCCAGTACTTC
-,TRBJ2-7,TRBD1,14,TRBV2,CASSEQGQAFVQYF,TGTGCCAGCAGTGAACAGGGACAGGCGTTTGTGCAGTACTTC
-,TRBJ1-1,-,13,TRBV28,CASSLPQNTEAFF,TGTGCCAGCAGTTTGCCACAGAACACTGAAGCTTTCTTT
-,TRBJ1-2,TRBD1,14,TRBV7-2,CASRPSRGRGGYTF,TGTGCCAGCAGACCAAGCAGGGGGCGGGGTGGCTACACCTTC
-,TRBJ2-7,-,15,TRBV6-5,CASSSKGGDSYEQYF,TGTGCCAGCAGTTCCAAAGGGGGGGACTCCTACGAGCAGTACTTC
-,TRBJ2-3,TRBD1,14,TRBV19,CASYRGGSTDTQYF,TGTGCCAGCTACAGGGGCGGAAGCACAGATACGCAGTATTTT
-,TRBJ1-2,-,11,TRBV12-3/TRBV12-4,CASSINYGYTF,TGTGCCAGCAGTATAAACTATGGCTACACCTTC
once,TRBJ1-4,-,14,TRBV5-6,CASSPGWGNEKLFF,TGTGCCAGCAGCCCAGGGTGGGGAAATGAAAAACTGTTTTTT
once,TRBJ2-7,-,16,TRBV27,CASSPSLWGGTYEQYF,TGTGCCAGCAGTCCATCTCTTTGGGGCGGCACCTACGAGCAGTACTTC
-,TRBJ2-3,-,12,TRBV9,CASSVGRDTQYF,TGTGCCAGCAGCGTAGGTCGGGATACGCAGTATTTT
few,TRBJ2-1,TRBD2,15,TRBV7-9,CASSPSGGNYNEQFF,TGTGCCAGCAGCCCTAGCGGGGGGAACTACAATGAGCAGTTCTTC
-,TRBJ1-1,TRBD1,13,TRBV7-3,CASSPTGAAEAFF,TGTGCCAGCAGCCCCACAGGGGCGGCTGAAGCTTTCTTT
-,TRBJ2-6,-,18,TRBV4-3,CASSQDRGGFFGANVLTF,TGCGCCAGCAGCCAAGATCGGGGTGGATTTTTTGGGGCCAACGTCCTGACTTTC
few,TRBJ2-7,-,15,TRBV4-2,CASSQERAGPYEQYF,TGTGCCAGCAGCCAAGAGAGGGCGGGACCCTACGAGCAGTACTTC
once,TRBJ2-1,TRBD2,16,TRBV24-1,CATSDLTISGGGEQFF,TGTGCCACCAGTGACCTTACGATAAGCGGGGGAGGTGAGCAGTTCTTC
few,TRBJ2-5,-,13,TRBV12-3/TRBV12-4,CASSLHQQETQYF,-
-,TRBJ1-2,-,9,TRBV20-1,CSARLGYTF,TGCAGTGCGCGTCTTGGCTACACCTTC
once,TRBJ2-3,TRBD2,15,TRBV29-1,CSSQGLAGGGDTQYF,TGCAGCTCCCAAGGACTAGCGGGAGGGGGAGATACGCAGTATTTT
-,TRBJ1-3,-,16,TRBV18,CASSEGEVSSGNTIYF,TGTGCCAGCTCGGAGGGAGAGGTGTCCTCTGGAAACACCATATATTTT
-,TRBJ2-7,-,13,TRBV4-3,CASSQERSYEQYF,TGCGCCAGCAGCCAAGAGCGGTCCTACGAGCAGTACTTC
-,TRBJ2-7,TRBD2,15,TRBV10-3,CAISEVLAGAYEQYF,TGTGCCATCAGTGAGGTGTTAGCGGGAGCCTACGAGCAGTACTTC
-,TRBJ2-3,-,12,TRBV7-9,CASSLQIDTQYF,TGTGCCAGCAGCTTACAGATTGATACGCAGTATTTT
-,TRBJ2-1,-,11,TRBV28,CASSLGREQFF,TGTGCCAGCAGTTTGGGGCGTGAGCAGTTCTTC
once,TRBJ1-1,-,13,TRBV27,CASSWSGDTEAFF,TGTGCCAGCAGTTGGTCGGGGGATACTGAAGCTTTCTTT
few,TRBJ2-2,TRBD1,16,TRBV7-9,CASSFPGTGGTGELFF,TGTGCCAGCAGCTTTCCCGGGACAGGGGGCACCGGGGAGCTGTTTTTT
once,TRBJ1-6,TRBD1,14,TRBV5-1,CASTMRQGNSPLHF,TGCGCCAGTACTATGAGACAGGGTAATTCACCCCTCCACTTT
-,TRBJ2-3,-,16,TRBV7-9,CASSPLVGDNTDTQYF,TGTGCCAGCAGCCCTTTAGTTGGGGACAACACAGATACGCAGTATTTT
-,TRBJ2-3,-,14,TRBV19,CASSRGQITDTQYF,TGTGCCAGTAGTAGAGGACAGATCACAGATACGCAGTATTTT
-,TRBJ1-6,TRBD1,16,TRBV7-9,CASSLWRGQGYSPLHF,TGTGCCAGCAGCTTATGGCGAGGACAGGGATATTCACCCCTCCACTTT